The entry below describes one TCR beta chain. Its specificity is unknown. The CDR3 length is 13 residues. Germline lookup yields CDR1 SGHVS and CDR2 FNYEAQ. The V gene lost 4 bases and the J gene lost 2 bases, with 7 bases spanning the gap. These data originate in a study of T cell repertoires in cytomegalovirus infection. TCRdb analysed the reads with MiXCR anew, one entry per CDR3 protein. This sample yields 200,000 to 250,000 distinct CDR3 sequences, of which less than 50% are seen a single time; 55% to 70% belongs to the top ten. This TCR was recovered from a human donor in good health (CMV status not recorded). Some clones in this sample may be carry-over from other donors' samples. The chain joins TRBV7-6 to TRBJ2-3; D remains ambiguous. The material was CD8+ T cells from cultured PBMCs, obtained from culture after CMV antigen stimulation. As DNA, the CDR3 is TGTGCCAGCAGCTCGTGGTCCACAGATACGCAGTATTTT. It specifies CASSSWSTDTQYF. The full variable domain, completed using reference TRBV7-6 and TRBJ2-3, is GAGVSQSPRYKVTKRGQDVALRCDPISGHVSLYWYRQALGQGPEFLTYFNYEAQQDKSGLPNDRFSAERPEGSISTLTIQRTEQRDSAMYRCASSSWSTDTQYFGPGTRLTVL.